This entry lists 19 T cell receptor beta chains sequenced from one sample in a study of metastatic and nonmetastatic thyroid tumors. Before thyroid surgery, none of the patients had received any treatment. TCRdb ran MiXCR on the PCR reads. The sample records 32,000 or so clones, roughly a sixth being singletons. Material for sequencing was blood. The receptors were sampled from a male donor with papillary thyroid cancer or a benign thyroid nodule (not recorded which). Some clones in this sample may be carry-over from other donors' samples.

This clone appeared many times. The chain employs TRBV7-2 and TRBJ2-3, with 8 nucleotides matching TRBD2. There are 16 residues in the CDR3. Germline V lookup: CDR1 SGHTA, CDR2 FQGNSA. The V gene end was trimmed by 3 bases and the J gene end by 4 bases; junction bases not matched to a gene: 9. The CDR3: CASSFFGRAKSDTQYF. In DNA form, the CDR3 reads TGTGCCAGCAGCTTCTTCGGGAGGGCCAAGTCAGATACGCAGTATTTT.

This clone was found many times. The V call is TRBV7-8, the J call TRBJ2-3, with 9 bases lining up with TRBD1. Germline assignment: CDR1 SGHVS and CDR2 FQNEAQ. V shed 6 bases, J shed 0 bases, and the junction held 1 base outside the gene matches. This CDR3 spans 14 amino acids. As DNA, the CDR3 is TGTGCCAGCAGGACAGGGGGTAGCACAGATACGCAGTATTTT. Translating gives CASRTGGSTDTQYF.

A remark on this clone: This may come from a read error, since a much larger clone is one base off. This rearrangement joins TRBV29-1 to TRBJ2-1; D not certain. V dropped 6 bases and J dropped 9 bases, with 12 bases sitting between them. This CDR3 spans 11 amino acids. Germline V CDR1 and CDR2: SQVTM, ANQGSEA. The CDR3 region is CSVLRRSEQFF. The DNA for the CDR3 is TGCAGCGTGCTTAGAAGGAGTGAGCAGTTCTTC.

This clone was detected ten times or more. The gene calls are TRBV6-1 and TRBJ2-3; possibly TRBD1 for D (7 bases). V shed 2 bases and J shed 2 bases, with 14 bases lying between them. The CDR3 sequence is 16 residues long. From germline, CDR1 is MNHNS and CDR2 SASEGT. CDR3 DNA: TGTGCCAGCAGTGAAAGCCAGGGGGGCCTCACAGATACGCAGTATTTT. It specifies CASSESQGGLTDTQYF.

This clone was seen many times. The chain combines TRBV4-1 with TRBJ1-5, with no clear D. Trimming left V 3 bases short and J 3 bases short, with 18 bases between. This CDR3 comprises 17 residues. Germline V gene data show CDR1 as MGHRA and CDR2 as YSYEKL. The CDR3 nucleotides are TGCGCCAGCAGCCACCCCCCATGGTCTGGGGACAATCAGCCCCAGCATTTT. Its protein product is CASSHPPWSGDNQPQHF.

This clone appeared many times. This chain connects TRBV7-2 to TRBJ1-1, with a possible D match to TRBD1 (5 bases). The CDR3 has 13 residues. Germline V gene sequence: CDR1 SGHTA, CDR2 FQGNSA. V lost 6 bases, J lost 1 base, and 9 bases lay in between. In DNA form, the CDR3 reads TGTGCCAGCAGGGGACTCAGGAACACTGAAGCTTTCTTT. Its translation: CASRGLRNTEAFF.

Comments on this clone: One end of the junction fails to match germline, which may point to a read error. The chain combines TRBV28 with TRBJ2-1, with 8 positions matching TRBD2. CDR3 size: 16 residues. CDR1 MDHEN and CDR2 SYDVKM come from the germline V gene. The CDR3 region has the DNA TGTGCCAGCAGTTTTCATGGCGGGAGGTCTGACAATGATCAGTTCTTC. It translates to CASSFHGGRSDNDQFF.

This clone was counted many times. V is TRBV4-3 and J is TRBJ1-6; TRBD1 matches 7 bases. Germline CDR1 reads LGHNA; CDR2 reads YSLEER. CDR3 size: 20 residues. The V and J ends lost 3 bases and 3 bases, in that order; junction bases with no gene match: 17. The chain's CDR3 is CASSQGGDMGQRSYNSPLHF. CDR3 nucleotide sequence: TGCGCCAGCAGCCAGGGGGGGGATATGGGACAGAGGAGCTATAATTCACCCCTCCACTTT.

This clone was counted many times. The rearrangement uses TRBV3-1 and TRBJ1-5; 8 positions match TRBD1. Germline lookup yields CDR1 LGHDT and CDR2 YNNKEL (reference sequence). The CDR3 extends over 16 amino acids. The V gene end was trimmed by 0 bases and the J gene end by 2 bases; junction bases not matched to a gene: 3. CDR3 sequence reads: CASSQETGARNQPQHF. CDR3 DNA sequence: TGTGCCAGCAGCCAAGAGACAGGGGCCCGCAATCAGCCCCAGCATTTT.

This clone was counted a few times. This chain connects TRBV24-1 to TRBJ1-2; perhaps TRBD1 as D (5 bases). Per the germline V gene, CDR1 is KGHDR and CDR2 is SFDVKD. This CDR3 region has 14 residues. V was shortened by 4 bases and J by 4 bases, with 12 bases between the two germline ends. The CDR3 sequence: CATSEKGPGYGYTF. The CDR3 bases are TGTGCCACCAGTGAGAAGGGACCGGGCTATGGCTACACCTTC.

J is TRBJ2-7 and V is TRBV6-2 or TRBV6-3, with D possibly matching TRBD1 (6 bases). Trimming pared 6 bases from V and 3 bases from J, leaving 15 bases between. The V gene's germline CDR1 is MNHEY and CDR2 SVGEGT. This CDR3 region has 14 residues. CDR3 in DNA: TGTGCCAGCAGAATGACAGGAACATGCTACGAGCAGTACTTC. As protein: CASRMTGTCYEQYF.

As for this clone: One end of the junction does not line up with germline, which may come from a read error. The chain links TRBV28 to TRBJ2-1; D may be TRBD1 or TRBD2 (5 bases each). In germline, CDR1 is MDHEN, CDR2 SYDVKM. The CDR3 runs to 16 residues. The CDR3 sequence is CASSILDGTEYNERFF. Written as DNA, the CDR3 is TGTGCCAGCAGTATCCTAGACGGGACGGAATACAATGAGCGGTTCTTC.

This clone was seen a handful of times. The V gene is TRBV9, the J gene TRBJ2-3, with D perhaps matching TRBD1 or TRBD2 (5 bases each). The germline V gene has CDR1 SGDLS and CDR2 YYNGEE. Deletions cut 6 bases from V and 2 bases from J, with 16 bases between. This CDR3 region has 15 residues. The CDR3 DNA is TGTGCCAGCACCCTTTCCGGGACGAACACAGATACGCAGTATTTT. Amino acids: CASTLSGTNTDTQYF. Full variable domain (missing parts from reference TRBV9 and TRBJ2-3): DSGVTQTPKHLITATGQRVTLRCSPRSGDLSVYWYQQSLDQGLQFLIQYYNGEERAKGNILERFSAQQFPDLHSELNLSSLELGDSALYFCASTLSGTNTDTQYFGPGTRLTVL.

There are many counts of this clone. The rearrangement uses TRBV3-1 and TRBJ2-3, with 13 bases lining up with TRBD2. Germline V lookup: CDR1 LGHDT, CDR2 YNNKEL (reference sequence). V was pared by 5 bases and J by 7 bases, with 6 bases of the junction left unmatched. The CDR3 runs 15 residues. DNA of the CDR3: TGTGCCAGCAGCAACCGACTAGCGGGAGGTTATACGCAGTATTTT. It yields the protein CASSNRLAGGYTQYF.

This clone was recorded at least ten times. V gene TRBV11-1 combines with J gene TRBJ2-3, with TRBD2 matching over 9 bases. The germline CDR1 and CDR2 sequences are SGHAT and FQDESV (reference sequence). Trimming cost V 8 bases and J 2 bases; bases outside gene matches: 8. This CDR3 is 15 amino acids long. The CDR3 DNA is TGTGCCAGCGATGGGGCTAGCGGGATCACAGATACGCAGTATTTT. Its protein product is CASDGASGITDTQYF. Supplemented by reference TRBV11-1 and TRBJ2-3, the full variable domain reads EAEVAQSPRYKITEKSQAVAFWCDPISGHATLYWYRQILGQGPELLVQFQDESVVDDSQLPKDRFSAERLKGVDSTLKIQPAELGDSAMYLCASDGASGITDTQYFGPGTRLTVL.

This clone was seen a few times. The chain links TRBV12-3 or TRBV12-4 to TRBJ2-7; D call uncertain. The CDR3 has 14 residues. With 4 bases removed from V and 2 bases from J, the gap between germline ends came to 12 bases. The CDR3 DNA reads as TGTGCCAGCAGTTCCCCCCGGTGTCCCTACGAGCAGTACGTC. Residues: CASSSPRCPYEQYV.

This clone was counted many times. Other DNA sequences from this sample encode an identical CDR3 as well. J is TRBJ1-1 and V is TRBV19; no firm D call. Trimming cost V 4 bases and J 0 bases, with 6 bases left between them. Per germline, CDR1 LNHDA and CDR2 SQIVND (reference sequence). The CDR3 spans 13 residues. For the CDR3, the DNA is TGTGCCAGTAGTAGGGATATGAACACTGAAGCTTTCTTT. Residues: CASSRDMNTEAFF.

This clone was counted many times. The chain is built from TRBV28 and TRBJ2-5, with 7 bases fitting TRBD1. V lost 6 bases to trimming and J lost 2 bases; unmatched junction nucleotides: 6. CDR3 size: 14 residues. The germline V gene encodes CDR1 MDHEN and CDR2 SYDVKM. CDR3 in DNA: TGTGCCAGCAGGGGGACAGTATTGCAAGAGACCCAGTACTTC. This gives the protein CASRGTVLQETQYF. Variable domain in full (rest from reference TRBV28 and TRBJ2-5): DVKVTQSSRYLVKRTGEKVFLECVQDMDHENMFWYRQDPGLGLRLIYFSYDVKMKEKGDIPEGYSVSREKKERFSLILESASTNQTSMYLCASRGTVLQETQYFGPGTRLLVL.

This clone was detected ten times or more. This chain uses TRBV7-2 with TRBJ2-7, with no clear D. Trimming cost V 5 bases and J 2 bases, with 7 bases left between them. The CDR3 consists of 12 residues. The germline V gene has CDR1 SGHTA and CDR2 FQGNSA. CDR3 sequence reads: CASSVPAYEQYF. CDR3 DNA: TGTGCCAGCAGCGTCCCCGCCTACGAGCAGTACTTC.